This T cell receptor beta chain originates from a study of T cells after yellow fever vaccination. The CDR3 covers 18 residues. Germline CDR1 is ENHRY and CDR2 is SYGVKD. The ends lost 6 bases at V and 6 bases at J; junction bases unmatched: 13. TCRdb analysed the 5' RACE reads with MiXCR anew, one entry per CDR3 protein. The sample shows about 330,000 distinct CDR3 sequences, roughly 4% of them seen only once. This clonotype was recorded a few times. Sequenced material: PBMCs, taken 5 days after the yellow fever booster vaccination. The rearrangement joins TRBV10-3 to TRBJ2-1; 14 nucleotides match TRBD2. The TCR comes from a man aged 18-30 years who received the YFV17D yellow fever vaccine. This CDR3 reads CAISTTSGGGWVINEQFF. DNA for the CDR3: TGTGCCATCAGCACGACTAGCGGGGGGGGATGGGTGATCAATGAGCAGTTCTTC.